These 17 T cell receptor beta chains were sequenced from one sample in a study of cytomegalovirus exposure and HLA in healthy donors. TCRdb's copy holds only in-frame clones and misses some; the assay was immunoSEQ multiplex PCR. The sample lists over 200,000 clones, around 86% occurring once. The material sequenced was PBMCs. The source of these receptors is a woman between 18 and 29 years old in good health and CMV-seropositive.

This chain uses TRBV28 with TRBJ2-7; D is possibly TRBD1 (5 bases). Germline lookup yields CDR1 MDHEN and CDR2 SYDVKM. The CDR3 length is 17 residues. Trimming took off 6 bases at V and 2 bases at J, with 23 bases between the two ends. CDR3 sequence reads: CASSLSGHQIQPYEQYF. CDR3 DNA: TGTGCCAGCAGCCTCTCCGGACACCAAATACAACCCTACGAGCAGTACTTC.

This clone was observed a single time. The rearrangement joins TRBV5-1 to TRBJ2-2; D is perhaps TRBD2 (6 bases). CDR3 length equals 14 residues. Trimming removed 4 bases from V and 6 bases from J, with 13 bases in between. Germline lookup yields CDR1 SGHRS and CDR2 YFSETQ. The CDR3 nucleotides read TGCGCCAGCAGCCCAACTAGCATCCCCGGGGAGCTGTTTTTT. Translating it yields CASSPTSIPGELFF.

V and J are TRBV28 and TRBJ1-5, with 8 bases matching TRBD1. This CDR3 comprises 18 residues. Trimming cost V 2 bases and J 2 bases; bases outside gene matches: 11. Germline V gene data show CDR1 as MDHEN and CDR2 as SYDVKM. The CDR3 sequence: CASSLPGQVGWGNQPQHF. The DNA for the CDR3 is TGTGCCAGCAGTTTACCGGGACAGGTAGGATGGGGCAATCAGCCCCAGCATTTT. Based on the CDR3 plus reference TRBV28 and TRBJ1-5, the full variable domain is DVKVTQSSRYLVKRTGEKVFLECVQDMDHENMFWYRQDPGLGLRLIYFSYDVKMKEKGDIPEGYSVSREKKERFSLILESASTNQTSMYLCASSLPGQVGWGNQPQHFGDGTRLSIL.

The J gene is TRBJ2-7, the V gene TRBV6-5; TRBD1 matches at 7 bases. V shed 5 bases, J shed 7 bases, and the junction held 11 bases outside the gene matches. The germline gives CDR1 MNHEY, CDR2 SVGAGI. The CDR3 contains 14 residues. Here the CDR3 reads CASSPGTATWEQYF. For the CDR3, the DNA is TGTGCCAGCAGTCCGGGGACAGCCACCTGGGAGCAGTACTTC.

The chain links TRBV7-6 to TRBJ2-7, with 10 positions matching TRBD2. The CDR3 has 16 amino acids. Trimming removed 6 bases from V and 6 bases from J; junction bases left unmatched: 14. Per the germline V gene, CDR1 is SGHVS and CDR2 is FNYEAQ. CDR3 region: CASSPLSGRAPSEQYF. The CDR3 DNA is TGTGCCAGCAGTCCCTTAAGCGGGAGGGCCCCCTCCGAGCAGTACTTC.

This rearrangement joins TRBV5-1 to TRBJ2-3; 7 nucleotides align to TRBD1. CDR3 length equals 15 residues. Germline CDR1 is SGHRS and CDR2 is YFSETQ. J gave up 2 bases and V 3 bases, and 6 bases lay outside the gene matches. CDR3 nucleotides: TGCGCCAGCAGCTGGGGGACAGAAAACACAGATACGCAGTATTTT. Translated, it gives CASSWGTENTDTQYF.

This chain links TRBV9 with TRBJ2-3, with unresolved D. CDR3 length equals 15 residues. Germline V gives CDR1 SGDLS, CDR2 YYNGEE. Trimming removed 2 bases at V and 0 bases at J, with 10 bases between. The CDR3 region is CASSVVPTSTDTQYF. CDR3 coding DNA: TGTGCCAGCAGCGTTGTCCCTACTAGCACAGATACGCAGTATTTT.

The chain recombines TRBV4-2 with TRBJ2-6; the D gene is possibly TRBD1 (6 bases). CDR1 LGHNA and CDR2 YNFKEQ come from the germline V gene. V lost 0 bases, J lost 2 bases, and 8 bases lay in between. The CDR3 is 16 amino acids. The CDR3 DNA follows: TGTGCCAGCAGCCAAGAAAACAGGGCTGGGGCCAACGTCCTGACTTTC. Encoded protein: CASSQENRAGANVLTF.

The V and J genes are TRBV9 and TRBJ2-5; 8 bases are shared with TRBD1. The CDR3 is 16 residues long. Germline CDR1 reads SGDLS; CDR2 reads YYNGEE. The V and J ends lost 0 bases and 5 bases, in that order; junction bases with no gene match: 9. CDR3 amino acids: CASSVGALGTGETQYF. As DNA, the CDR3 is TGTGCCAGCAGCGTAGGGGCTTTAGGGACAGGCGAGACCCAGTACTTC.

This chain links TRBV28 with TRBJ2-7, with 9 bases matching TRBD1. The CDR3 is 16 residues long. Germline lookup yields CDR1 MDHEN and CDR2 SYDVKM. V lost 2 bases, J lost 3 bases, and 8 bases stayed unmatched. CDR3 residues: CASSLGTGFSGYEQYF. CDR3 DNA: TGTGCCAGCAGTTTAGGGACAGGGTTCTCTGGCTACGAGCAGTACTTC. Supplemented by reference TRBV28 and TRBJ2-7, the full variable domain reads DVKVTQSSRYLVKRTGEKVFLECVQDMDHENMFWYRQDPGLGLRLIYFSYDVKMKEKGDIPEGYSVSREKKERFSLILESASTNQTSMYLCASSLGTGFSGYEQYFGPGTRLTVT.

The chain links TRBV28 to TRBJ1-4, with 9 bases lining up with TRBD1. Germline V gene data show CDR1 as MDHEN and CDR2 as SYDVKM. Losses at the gene ends were 5 bases for V and 7 bases for J; bases not matched to a gene: 8. The CDR3 is 15 residues long. The DNA of the CDR3 is TGTGCCAGCAGTGGAGCCGGGACAGGGAGTGAAAAACTGTTTTTT. Translating gives CASSGAGTGSEKLFF.

The V gene is TRBV27, the J gene TRBJ2-2, with TRBD2 matching 7 bases. This CDR3 is built from 13 residues. With 4 bases clipped from V and 5 bases from J, the junction kept 1 base outside the gene matches. The germline gives CDR1 MNHEY, CDR2 SMNVEV (reference sequence). Written as DNA, the CDR3 is TGTGCCAGCAGTTGGGGGGGGACCGGGGAGCTGTTTTTT. Protein sequence: CASSWGGTGELFF.

The rearrangement links TRBV27 to TRBJ2-1; 9 bases map to TRBD2. With V trimmed by 2 bases and J by 1 base, 15 bases remained unmatched. The CDR3 is 20 residues long. The germline CDR1 and CDR2 sequences are MNHEY and SMNVEV (reference sequence). The CDR3 here is CASSLPLGAGGDGSYNEQFF. CDR3 nucleotides: TGTGCCAGCAGTTTACCCCTCGGTGCGGGGGGGGATGGGTCCTACAATGAGCAGTTCTTC.

This chain joins TRBV7-9 and TRBJ2-2; TRBD2 agrees at 7 bases. The V segment lost 3 bases and the J segment 7 bases; nucleotides outside the gene matches: 2. Germline values: CDR1 SEHNR, CDR2 FQNEAQ (reference sequence). This CDR3 is built from 13 residues. This CDR3 is CASSLRGNGELFF. CDR3 coding DNA: TGTGCCAGCAGCTTGCGGGGGAACGGGGAGCTGTTTTTT.

The V and J genes are TRBV4-1 and TRBJ1-5; D unresolved. The CDR3 is made up of 15 amino acids. In germline, CDR1 is MGHRA, CDR2 YSYEKL. Between the trimmed V and J ends, which lost 1 base and 1 base, there was a span of 8 bases. CDR3 amino acids: CASSQVGGSNQPQHF. In DNA, the CDR3 is TGCGCCAGCAGCCAAGTTGGAGGGAGCAATCAGCCCCAGCATTTT.

The V and J genes are TRBV27 and TRBJ1-5; no clear D. The V end was cut by 3 bases, the J end by 2 bases, with 11 bases between. This CDR3 has 15 residues. Germline CDR1 reads MNHEY; CDR2 reads SMNVEV (reference sequence). The CDR3 protein is CASSFLGRGNQPQHF. The CDR3 nucleotides read TGTGCCAGCAGTTTCCTCGGCCGGGGCAATCAGCCCCAGCATTTT.

The rearrangement uses TRBV7-6 and TRBJ1-2; a possible D gene is TRBD1 (5 bases). Trimming pared 6 bases from V and 4 bases from J, leaving 18 bases between. Looked up from germline, CDR1 is SGHVS and CDR2 is FNYEAQ. The CDR3 has 15 residues. CDR3 residues: CASSPRPGRGYGYTF. CDR3 nucleotide sequence: TGTGCCAGCAGTCCTCGCCCAGGTAGGGGCTATGGCTACACCTTC.